This entry lists 13 T cell receptor beta chains sequenced from one sample in a study of OX40 agonist ivuxolimab in advanced cancers. The data were produced by immunoSEQ multiplex PCR, yet TCRdb's version contains in-frame clones alone and is incomplete. The sample lists fewer than 75,000 clones; 88% were seen once. Specimen: CD4+ or CD8+ T cells sorted from blood, collected in a trial of the OX40 agonist ivuxolimab. The source of these receptors is an adult with an advanced solid tumor such as melanoma, head and neck, liver or kidney cancer.

The chain carries TRBV28 and TRBJ1-1; no clear D. From germline, CDR1 is MDHEN and CDR2 SYDVKM. Trimming stripped 5 bases from V and 7 bases from J, with 17 bases between. The CDR3 totals 14 residues. CDR3 loop: CASSPPDGSDEAFF. The CDR3 DNA reads TGTGCCAGCAGTCCCCCGGACGGGAGTGATGAAGCTTTCTTT.

This chain uses TRBV18 with TRBJ2-4; D gene unclear. CDR1 and CDR2 (germline): KGHSH, LQKENI. The CDR3 runs 19 residues. V was clipped by 5 bases and J by 0 bases, with 23 bases between them. CDR3 DNA: TGTGCCAGCTCAGCCCTAGACGGAGCATCCCCTTTAGCCAAAAACATTCAGTACTTC. Its protein product is CASSALDGASPLAKNIQYF.

The chain joins TRBV19 to TRBJ2-3; D remains ambiguous. CDR1 and CDR2 from the germline V gene are LNHDA and SQIVND (reference sequence). The ends were cut back, 8 bases at V and 4 bases at J, with 13 bases in the middle. This CDR3 is 13 amino acids long. CDR3 nucleotides: TGTGCCAGTGCAAGCCCCGGCCCAGATACGCAGTATTTT. Amino acid sequence: CASASPGPDTQYF.

The genes are TRBV5-8 and TRBJ2-4; 8 bases are shared with TRBD1. The V and J ends lost 4 bases and 6 bases, in that order; junction bases with no gene match: 9. CDR3 size: 15 residues. CDR1 and CDR2 from the germline V gene are SGHTS and YDEGEE. The CDR3 sequence: CASSLLQGGLNIQYF. CDR3 nucleotide sequence: TGTGCCAGCAGCCTCCTACAGGGGGGATTAAACATTCAGTACTTC.

This sequence joins TRBV18 and TRBJ1-5, with 10 bases that match TRBD1. The CDR3 spans 14 residues. The germline V gene encodes CDR1 KGHSH and CDR2 LQKENI. J gave up 5 bases and V 2 bases, and 0 bases lay outside the gene matches. For the CDR3, the DNA is TGTGCCAGCTCACCAGGACAGGGGGATCAGCCCCAGCATTTT. This gives the protein CASSPGQGDQPQHF. The entire variable domain, with the rest obtained from reference TRBV18 and TRBJ1-5, is as follows: NAGVMQNPRHLVRRRGQEARLRCSPMKGHSHVYWYRQLPEEGLKFMVYLQKENIIDESGMPKERFSAEFPKEGPSILRIQQVVRGDSAAYFCASSPGQGDQPQHFGDGTRLSIL.

This clone occurred once. V is TRBV2 and J is TRBJ1-2, with D possibly TRBD1 on 5 matching bases. The CDR3 contains 13 residues. V lost 1 base, J lost 4 bases, and 7 bases lay in between. Per germline, CDR1 SNHLY and CDR2 FYNNEI. The CDR3 DNA reads as TGTGCCAGCAGTGAAGGGCAGGGCTATGGCTACACCTTC. This codes for CASSEGQGYGYTF.

The chain carries TRBV11-2 and TRBJ1-3; D may be TRBD1 (5 bases). The CDR3 is 16 residues long. Germline values: CDR1 SGHAT, CDR2 FQNNGV. Trimming left V 5 bases short and J 1 base short, with 15 bases between. CDR3 sequence reads: CASSPPPQGSGNTIYF. CDR3 nucleotide sequence: TGTGCCAGCAGCCCCCCTCCCCAGGGATCTGGAAACACCATATATTTT.

The V gene is TRBV11-3, the J gene TRBJ2-7, with 9 nucleotides matching TRBD1. This CDR3 contains 13 residues. CDR1 is SGHNT and CDR2 is YENEEA in the germline V gene. V lost 0 bases, J lost 9 bases, and 3 bases stayed unmatched. CDR3 sequence reads: CASSLDPGQGQYF. CDR3 nucleotide sequence: TGTGCCAGCAGCTTAGATCCGGGACAGGGGCAGTACTTC.

The chain links TRBV7-9 to TRBJ2-1; D is perhaps TRBD2 (6 bases). The CDR3 consists of 11 residues. Germline assignment: CDR1 SEHNR and CDR2 FQNEAQ (reference sequence). The DNA for the CDR3 is TGTGGACTAGTAACCTACAATGAGCAGTTCTTC. It is translated as CGLVTYNEQFF.

This chain joins TRBV7-9 and TRBJ1-3; D is unclear. Germline V gene lookup returns CDR1 SEHNR and CDR2 FQNEAQ (reference sequence). The CDR3 consists of 13 residues. Trimming pared 5 bases from V and 0 bases from J, leaving 5 bases between. CDR3: CASSGPSGNTIYF. DNA of the CDR3: TGTGCCAGCAGCGGACCCTCTGGAAACACCATATATTTT.

This clone was seen just once. The rearrangement uses TRBV6-1 and TRBJ2-7; D not certain. The CDR3 covers 14 residues. Trimming took off 6 bases at V and 3 bases at J, with 15 bases between the two ends. CDR1 and CDR2 (germline): MNHNS, SASEGT. This chain's CDR3 is CASSPTWANYEQYF. In nucleotides, the CDR3 is TGTGCCAGCAGCCCTACCTGGGCCAACTACGAGCAGTACTTC.

The chain employs TRBV6-5 and TRBJ2-7; 10 nucleotides align to TRBD1. Looked up from germline, CDR1 is MNHEY and CDR2 is SVGAGI. J was trimmed by 3 bases and V by 0 bases; bases with no gene match: 2. This CDR3 spans 15 amino acids. The CDR3 spells CASSYSGDRGYEQYF. The DNA for the CDR3 is TGTGCCAGCAGTTACTCGGGGGACAGGGGCTACGAGCAGTACTTC.

This clone was seen a single time. The J gene is TRBJ1-3, the V gene TRBV6-6; 7 positions agree with TRBD1. The CDR3 covers 14 residues. V shed 6 bases and J 6 bases; nucleotides not matched to a gene: 8. CDR1 is MNHNY and CDR2 is SVGAGI in the germline V gene (reference sequence). CDR3 region: CASSSTGTENTIYF. In nucleotides, the CDR3 is TGTGCCAGCAGCTCGACAGGGACAGAAAACACCATATATTTT.